This TCR beta chain was captured in a study of blood T cells in healthy people across ages. Study-wide results and caveats: Across samples, TCR beta diversity tracked strongly with naive T cell percentage. The donors' CMV status was not determined, possibly confounding changes in expanded clonotypes.

For the second PCR, which ran for about 7 to 11 cycles, a sample-barcoded 5' primer and a J-beta primer mix were used. Through a template-switch adaptor with 12 random nucleotides, each cDNA molecule received a tag. From the 5' RACE reads, TCRdb called clonotypes with MiXCR, one entry per CDR3 protein. This sample has approximately 800,000 distinct CDR3 sequences, with 30% to 45% found just once. This clonotype turned up a few times. The antigen is unknown. The specimen sequenced was blood. The TCR originated in a man younger than 35 in good health.

CDR3 nucleotide sequence: TGCGCCAGCAGCCAAGCTAACCGGCTTTCTAATGAAAAACTGTTTTTT. It specifies CASSQANRLSNEKLFF. The rearrangement uses TRBV4-3 and TRBJ1-4, with unresolved D. Trimming removed 1 base at V and 3 bases at J, with 12 bases between. The germline CDR1 and CDR2 sequences are LGHNA and YSLEER. This CDR3 is 16 amino acids long.